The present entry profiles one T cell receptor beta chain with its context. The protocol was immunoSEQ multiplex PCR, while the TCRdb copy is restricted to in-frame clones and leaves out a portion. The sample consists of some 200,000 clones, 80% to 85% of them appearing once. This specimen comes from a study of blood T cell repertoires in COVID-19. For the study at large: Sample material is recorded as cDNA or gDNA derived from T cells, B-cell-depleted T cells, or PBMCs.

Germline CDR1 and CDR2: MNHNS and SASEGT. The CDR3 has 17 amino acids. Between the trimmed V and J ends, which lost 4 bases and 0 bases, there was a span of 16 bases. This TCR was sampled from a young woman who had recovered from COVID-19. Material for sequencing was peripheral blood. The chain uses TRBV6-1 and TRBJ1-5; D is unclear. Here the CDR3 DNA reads TGTGCCAGCAGTGGCATTCCGGGAGGCTATAGCAATCAGCCCCAGCATTTT. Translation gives CASSGIPGGYSNQPQHF.